Listed here is a single T cell receptor beta chain. Antigen specificity is unknown. The CDR3 is 15 residues long. Germline CDR1 LNHDA, CDR2 SQIVND (reference sequence). V lost 6 bases, J lost 2 bases, and 7 bases stayed unmatched. The sample belongs to a study of cytomegalovirus exposure and HLA in healthy donors. Study background: The 120 validation repertoires used the same platform as the roughly 700 first-cohort repertoires (as reported by a later analysis). Study-wide points: Cytomegalovirus status was reportedly diagnosed by the classifier with high specificity and sensitivity. Some public TCRs appeared in many individuals, while most sequences were rare.

Donors came from a validation cohort of over 100 subjects, distinct from the first 666-subject cohort. Assay used: immunoSEQ multiplex PCR; TCRdb lists only in-frame clones, some missing. The sample has roughly 140,000 clones; about 87% are singletons. Material: PBMCs. This chain connects TRBV19 to TRBJ1-5, with TRBD1 identical over 7 bases. This sequence was found in a man between 18 and 29 years old in good health and CMV-seropositive. CDR3 loop: CASSFRDRRNQPQHF. CDR3 DNA: TGTGCCAGTAGCTTCCGGGACAGACGCAATCAGCCCCAGCATTTT. Filled out from reference TRBV19 and TRBJ1-5, the complete variable domain reads DGGITQSPKYLFRKEGQNVTLSCEQNLNHDAMYWYRQDPGQGLRLIYYSQIVNDFQKGDIAEGYSVSREKKESFPLTVTSAQKNPTAFYLCASSFRDRRNQPQHFGDGTRLSIL.